The rows below give T cell receptor beta chains drawn from one sample of a study of T-cell memory formation after mild COVID-19. TCRdb used MiXCR to reprocess the 5' RACE reads, holding one entry per CDR3 protein. The repertoire has about 540,000 distinct CDR3 sequences, over 20% of them found once; the top ten carry 9.5% to 15%. Sequenced sample: PBMCs or a T cell subset sorted from them (not recorded which). These receptors all come from an adult woman who had mild COVID-19 (a few samples of this study predate the infection). Cell type and time point are not known. The CDR3 runs from the conserved cysteine through the conserved F or W. The D gene is left open where the match is weak. Where a row states a size, it is once, few, many or the class of an expanded clone; other rows omit it.

NA | TRBJ1-1 | TRBV9 | TRBD1 | CASTEGGQGSSEAFF | TGTGCCAGCACCGAGGGGGGACAGGGGTCGTCTGAAGCTTTCTTT
NA | TRBJ2-1 | TRBV4-1 | NA | CASSQGVPARPNDYNEQFF | TGCGCCAGCAGCCAAGGTGTCCCCGCCCGCCCAAACGACTACAATGAGCAGTTCTTC
NA | TRBJ2-5 | TRBV12-5 | NA | CASGSTLRPGEETQYF | TGTGCTAGTGGTTCGACGCTTCGGCCTGGAGAAGAGACCCAGTACTTC
few | TRBJ1-6 | TRBV18 | NA | CASSPRQADNSPLHF | TGTGCCAGCTCACCACGGCAGGCAGATAATTCACCCCTCCACTTT
few | TRBJ2-5 | TRBV11-2 | NA | CASSSNLASYETQYF | TGTGCCAGCAGCTCGAATCTAGCCAGCTACGAGACCCAGTACTTC
few | TRBJ2-5 | TRBV7-2 | NA | CASSPRRPYQETQYF | TGTGCCAGCAGCCCCCGGAGGCCGTACCAAGAGACCCAGTACTTC
NA | TRBJ1-1 | TRBV7-2 | NA | CASSLAGQVGNTEAFF | TGTGCCAGCAGCTTAGCGGGCCAAGTGGGGAACACTGAAGCTTTCTTT
NA | TRBJ1-1 | TRBV5-1 | NA | CASSFQSGLNTEAFF | TGCGCCAGCAGCTTTCAGTCCGGTTTGAACACTGAAGCTTTCTTT
NA | TRBJ1-3 | TRBV15 | NA | CATSRGASSGNTIYF | TGTGCCACCAGCCGGGGGGCGAGCTCTGGAAACACCATATATTTT
NA | TRBJ1-1 | TRBV24-1 | NA | CATSDYTGEAFF | TGTGCCACCAGTGATTATACAGGGGAAGCTTTCTTT
NA | TRBJ2-7 | TRBV27 | NA | CASRMGRLSYEQYF | TGTGCCAGCAGGATGGGCCGCCTCTCCTACGAGCAGTACTTC
few | TRBJ2-5 | TRBV5-1 | NA | CASSPRGPMETQYF | TGCGCCAGCAGCCCTCGAGGGCCAATGGAGACCCAGTACTTC
few | TRBJ2-3 | TRBV6-5 | NA | CASSPRAALTSSTDTQYF | TGTGCCAGCAGCCCCCGGGCTGCCCTGACATCTAGCACAGATACGCAGTATTTT
NA | TRBJ2-1 | TRBV11-2 | TRBD2 | CASSLGGSGGLNEQFF | TGTGCCAGCAGCTTAGGCGGTAGCGGGGGCCTGAATGAGCAGTTCTTC
few | TRBJ2-2 | TRBV6-6 | TRBD1 | CASNPGQVWTGELFF | TGTGCCAGCAACCCGGGACAGGTCTGGACCGGGGAGCTGTTTTTT
few | TRBJ2-7 | TRBV25-1 | TRBD1 | CASSDPFPGQGTYEQYF | TGTGCCAGCAGTGACCCCTTCCCCGGACAGGGCACCTACGAGCAGTACTTC
few | TRBJ2-1 | TRBV19 | NA | CASSIANAYDEQFF | TGTGCCAGTAGTATAGCGAATGCCTACGATGAGCAGTTCTTC
few | TRBJ2-7 | TRBV5-1 | TRBD2 | CASSLTSGTSGYEQYF | TGCGCCAGCAGCTTGACCTCCGGGACTAGCGGCTACGAGCAGTACTTC
NA | TRBJ1-1 | TRBV12-3/TRBV12-4 | NA | CASSLSGQGAFF | TGTGCCAGCAGTTTGTCCGGGCAGGGAGCTTTCTTT
few | TRBJ1-2 | TRBV12-3/TRBV12-4 | NA | CASSLGTSQGYTF | TGTGCCAGCAGTTTAGGAACTTCTCAGGGCTACACCTTC
NA | TRBJ1-4 | TRBV7-9 | NA | CASSLDPRAPGEKLFF | TGTGCCAGCAGCTTAGACCCCAGGGCCCCCGGGGAAAAACTGTTTTTT
NA | TRBJ2-7 | TRBV11-2 | NA | CASSLFRAGHYEQYF | TGTGCCAGCAGCTTATTTCGAGCAGGGCACTACGAGCAGTACTTC
NA | TRBJ1-1 | TRBV5-1 | NA | CASSLGGRESMNTEAFF | TGCGCCAGCAGCTTGGGGGGTAGAGAAAGCATGAACACTGAAGCTTTCTTT
NA | TRBJ2-5 | TRBV4-1 | TRBD2 | CASSQDWSGTETQYF | TGCGCCAGCAGCCAAGATTGGAGCGGGACAGAGACCCAGTACTTC
few | TRBJ2-7 | TRBV10-3 | NA | CAISESTQRGGEQYF | TGTGCCATCAGTGAGTCGACTCAAAGAGGGGGCGAGCAGTACTTC
NA | TRBJ2-7 | TRBV20-1 | NA | CTAGDTPYEQYF | TGCACGGCAGGGGACACCCCCTACGAGCAGTACTTC
NA | TRBJ2-7 | TRBV12-3/TRBV12-4 | NA | CASSEKLQGNYEQYF | TGTGCCAGCAGCGAGAAATTACAGGGAAACTACGAGCAGTACTTC
NA | TRBJ1-1 | TRBV2 | NA | CASSGGGIGEAFF | TGTGCCAGCAGTGGCGGTGGAATCGGTGAAGCTTTCTTT